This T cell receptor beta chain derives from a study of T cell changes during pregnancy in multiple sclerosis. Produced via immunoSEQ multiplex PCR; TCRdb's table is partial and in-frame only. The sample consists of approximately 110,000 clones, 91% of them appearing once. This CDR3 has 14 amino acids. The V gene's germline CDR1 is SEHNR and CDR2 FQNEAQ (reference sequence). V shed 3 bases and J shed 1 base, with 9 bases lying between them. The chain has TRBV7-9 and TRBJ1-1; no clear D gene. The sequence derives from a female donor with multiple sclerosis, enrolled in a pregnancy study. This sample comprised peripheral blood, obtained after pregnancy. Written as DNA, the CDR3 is TGTGCCAGCAGCTTCGACATCTCGAACACTGAAGCTTTCTTT. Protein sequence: CASSFDISNTEAFF. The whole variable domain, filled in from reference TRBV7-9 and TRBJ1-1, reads DTGVSQNPRHKITKRGQNVTFRCDPISEHNRLYWYRQTLGQGPEFLTYFQNEAQLEKSRLLSDRFSAERPKGSFSTLEIQRTEQGDSAMYLCASSFDISNTEAFFGQGTRLTVV.